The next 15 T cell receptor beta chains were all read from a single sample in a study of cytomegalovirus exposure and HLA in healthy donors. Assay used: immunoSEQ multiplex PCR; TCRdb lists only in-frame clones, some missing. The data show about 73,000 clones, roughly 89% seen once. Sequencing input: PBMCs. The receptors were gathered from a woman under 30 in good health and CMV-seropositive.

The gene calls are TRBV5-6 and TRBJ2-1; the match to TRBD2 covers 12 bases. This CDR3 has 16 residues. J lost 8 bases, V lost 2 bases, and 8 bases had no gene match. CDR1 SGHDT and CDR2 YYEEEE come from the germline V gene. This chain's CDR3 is CASSLEPGLAGDEQFF. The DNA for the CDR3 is TGTGCCAGCAGCTTAGAACCGGGACTAGCGGGCGATGAGCAGTTCTTC. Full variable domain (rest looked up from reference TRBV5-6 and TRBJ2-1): DAGVTQSPTHLIKTRGQQVTLRCSPKSGHDTVSWYQQALGQGPQFIFQYYEEEERQRGNFPDRFSGHQFPNYSSELNVNALLLGDSALYLCASSLEPGLAGDEQFFGPGTRLTVL.

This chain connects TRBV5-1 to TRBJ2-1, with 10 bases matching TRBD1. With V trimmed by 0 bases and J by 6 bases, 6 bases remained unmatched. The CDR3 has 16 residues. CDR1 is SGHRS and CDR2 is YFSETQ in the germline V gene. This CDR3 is CASSLAAGQGSNEQFF. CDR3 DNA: TGCGCCAGCAGCTTGGCAGCGGGACAGGGGTCCAATGAGCAGTTCTTC.

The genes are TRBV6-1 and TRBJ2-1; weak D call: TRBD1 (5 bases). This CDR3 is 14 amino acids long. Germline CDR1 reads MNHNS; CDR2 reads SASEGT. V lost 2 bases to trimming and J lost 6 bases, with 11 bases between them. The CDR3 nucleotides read TGTGCCAGCAGTGAATACAGGCTGGGCAATGAGCAGTTCTTC. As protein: CASSEYRLGNEQFF.

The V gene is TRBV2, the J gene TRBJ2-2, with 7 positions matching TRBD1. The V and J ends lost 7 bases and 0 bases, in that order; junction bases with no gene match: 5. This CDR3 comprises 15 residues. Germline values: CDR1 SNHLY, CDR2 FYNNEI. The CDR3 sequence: CASTRTGANTGELFF. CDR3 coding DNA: TGTGCCAGCACAAGGACAGGAGCGAACACCGGGGAGCTGTTTTTT.

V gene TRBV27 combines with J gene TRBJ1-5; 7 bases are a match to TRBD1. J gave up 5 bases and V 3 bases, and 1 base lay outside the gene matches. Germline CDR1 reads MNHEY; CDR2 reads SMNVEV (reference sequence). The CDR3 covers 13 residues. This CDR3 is CASSFDRDQPQHF. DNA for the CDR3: TGTGCCAGCAGTTTTGACAGGGATCAGCCCCAGCATTTT.

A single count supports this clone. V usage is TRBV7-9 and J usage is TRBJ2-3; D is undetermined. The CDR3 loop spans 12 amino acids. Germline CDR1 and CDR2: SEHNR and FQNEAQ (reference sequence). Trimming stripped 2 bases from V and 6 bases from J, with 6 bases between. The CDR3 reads CASSLLRDTQYF. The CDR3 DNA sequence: TGTGCCAGCAGCTTACTTCGTGATACGCAGTATTTT.

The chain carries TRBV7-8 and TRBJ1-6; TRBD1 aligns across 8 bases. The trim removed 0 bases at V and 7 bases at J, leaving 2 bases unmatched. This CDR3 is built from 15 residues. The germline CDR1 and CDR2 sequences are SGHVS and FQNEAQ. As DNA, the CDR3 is TGTGCCAGCAGCTTAGCCGGGACAGGAAATTCACCCCTCCACTTT. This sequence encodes CASSLAGTGNSPLHF. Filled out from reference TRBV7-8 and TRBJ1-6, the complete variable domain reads GAGVSQSPRYKVAKRGQDVALRCDPISGHVSLFWYQQALGQGPEFLTYFQNEAQLDKSGLPSDRFFAERPEGSVSTLKIQRTQQEDSAVYLCASSLAGTGNSPLHFGNGTRLTVT.

The CDR3 region is CASSESPNDRVHEQFF. CDR3 nucleotides: TGTGCCAGCAGCGAGAGCCCAAACGACAGGGTCCATGAGCAGTTCTTC. The V call is TRBV5-4, the J call TRBJ2-1; 7 bases line up with TRBD1. The CDR3 has 16 amino acids. CDR1 and CDR2 from the germline V gene are SGHNT and YYREEE (reference sequence). V shed 4 bases, J shed 8 bases, and the junction held 15 bases outside the gene matches.

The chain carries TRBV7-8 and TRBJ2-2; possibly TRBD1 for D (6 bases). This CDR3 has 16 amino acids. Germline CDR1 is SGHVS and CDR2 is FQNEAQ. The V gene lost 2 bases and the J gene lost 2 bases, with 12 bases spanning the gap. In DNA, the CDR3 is TGTGCCAGCAGCTTAAGAAGGACAGTTAACACCGGGGAGCTGTTTTTT. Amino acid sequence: CASSLRRTVNTGELFF.

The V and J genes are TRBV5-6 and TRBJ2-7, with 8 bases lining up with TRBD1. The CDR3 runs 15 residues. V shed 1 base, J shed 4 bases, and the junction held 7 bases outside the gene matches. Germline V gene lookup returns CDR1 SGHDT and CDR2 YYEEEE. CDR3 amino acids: CASSLLGQGAYEQYF. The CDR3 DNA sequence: TGTGCCAGCAGCTTGCTAGGCCAGGGGGCTTACGAGCAGTACTTC.

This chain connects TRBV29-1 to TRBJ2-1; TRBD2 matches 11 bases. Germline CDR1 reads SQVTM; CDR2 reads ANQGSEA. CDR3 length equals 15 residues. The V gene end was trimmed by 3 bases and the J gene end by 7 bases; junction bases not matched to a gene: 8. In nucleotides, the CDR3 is TGCAGCGTTGATAGTCTAGCGGGAGGCTGGAATGAGCAGTTCTTC. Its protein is CSVDSLAGGWNEQFF.

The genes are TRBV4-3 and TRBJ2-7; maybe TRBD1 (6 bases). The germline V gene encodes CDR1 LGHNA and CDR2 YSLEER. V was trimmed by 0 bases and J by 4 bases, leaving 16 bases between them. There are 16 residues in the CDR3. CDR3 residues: CASSQEWSGHQYEQYF. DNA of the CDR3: TGCGCCAGCAGCCAAGAATGGTCGGGACACCAGTACGAGCAGTACTTC.

CDR3 amino acids: CASAEAGRSYEQYF. The CDR3 DNA reads TGTGCCAGCGCGGAAGCGGGAAGGTCCTACGAGCAGTACTTC. This chain uses TRBV5-6 with TRBJ2-7, with 7 bases that match TRBD2. The V gene's germline CDR1 is SGHDT and CDR2 YYEEEE. This CDR3 region has 14 residues. Trimming removed 7 bases from V and 1 base from J; junction bases left unmatched: 8.

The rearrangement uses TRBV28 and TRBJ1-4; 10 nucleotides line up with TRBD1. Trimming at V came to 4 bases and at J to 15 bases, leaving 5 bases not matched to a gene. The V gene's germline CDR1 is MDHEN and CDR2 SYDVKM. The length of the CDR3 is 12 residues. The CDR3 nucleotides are TGTGCCAGCAGTTCGGACAGGGGGAAATTGTTTTTT. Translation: CASSSDRGKLFF.

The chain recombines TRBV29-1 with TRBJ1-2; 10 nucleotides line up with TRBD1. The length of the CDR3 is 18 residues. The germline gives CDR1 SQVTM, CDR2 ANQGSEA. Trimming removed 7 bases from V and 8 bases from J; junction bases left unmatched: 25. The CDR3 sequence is CSALTSRDRGLGGRGYTF. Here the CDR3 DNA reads TGCAGCGCACTTACCTCCCGGGACAGGGGCCTAGGCGGACGGGGCTACACCTTC.